A single sample is the source of the 31 T cell receptor beta chains below, sequenced in a study of Graves' ophthalmopathy and Graves' hyperthyroidism. Amplification of TCR beta CDR3 regions used RNA transcripts. HTBI primers were used in a first-round RT-PCR, which preceded a second-round multiplex PCR. Using its own MiXCR run on the multiplex PCR reads, TCRdb lists one record per CDR3 protein. The sample consists of around 50,000 distinct CDR3 sequences, 50% of them appearing once. The material sequenced was peripheral blood. Receptors were obtained from an adult man with Graves' ophthalmopathy.

J is TRBJ2-1 and V is TRBV5-1; 15 positions agree with TRBD2. This CDR3 region has 16 residues. Per the germline V gene, CDR1 is SGHRS and CDR2 is YFSETQ. V lost 1 base, J lost 9 bases, and 5 bases stayed unmatched. CDR3: CASSLMGLAGGSEQFF. CDR3 DNA: TGCGCCAGCAGCTTGATGGGACTAGCGGGGGGCAGTGAGCAGTTCTTC.

The table lists this clonotype with many counts. The chain carries TRBV6-7 and TRBJ1-5, with unresolved D. TRBV6-7 is reported as an ORF; its role is uncertain. The CDR3 is made up of 21 amino acids. V was shortened by 0 bases and J by 2 bases, with 26 bases between the two germline ends. The CDR3 region is CASSYSVEGGDRTEGNQPQHF. DNA of the CDR3: TGTGCCAGCAGTTACTCGGTCGAGGGAGGAGATAGAACAGAGGGCAATCAGCCCCAGCATTTT.

This clonotype was observed at least ten times. The genes are TRBV12-3 or TRBV12-4 and TRBJ1-2; 7 bases map to TRBD1. The CDR3 is 16 amino acids. V shed 1 base and J 1 base; nucleotides not matched to a gene: 6. The CDR3 sequence: CASSLGSGGNNYGYTF. The CDR3 bases are TGTGCCAGCAGTTTAGGGTCAGGGGGAAATAACTATGGCTACACCTTC.

The rearrangement links TRBV24-1 to TRBJ2-7; the match to TRBD1 covers 7 bases. This CDR3 comprises 14 residues. CDR1 KGHDR and CDR2 SFDVKD come from the germline V gene. V was pared by 0 bases and J by 7 bases, with 5 bases of the junction left unmatched. The CDR3 region is CATSDLEGASEQYF. The CDR3 DNA follows: TGTGCCACCAGTGATTTGGAGGGGGCGAGTGAGCAGTACTTC.

V is TRBV7-2 and J is TRBJ2-2; 12 bases are a match to TRBD2. V shed 0 bases, J shed 11 bases, and the junction held 10 bases outside the gene matches. Germline V CDR1 and CDR2: SGHTA, FQGNSA. The CDR3 spans 17 residues. This CDR3 is CASSLAPGLAGNNELFF. CDR3 nucleotides: TGTGCCAGCAGCTTAGCCCCGGGACTAGCGGGTAACAATGAGCTGTTTTTT.

In its sample, this clonotype was seen many times. The chain carries TRBV6-5 and TRBJ1-2, with D possibly matching TRBD1 (6 bases). CDR1 MNHEY and CDR2 SVGAGI come from the germline V gene. V was trimmed by 5 bases and J by 0 bases, leaving 13 bases between them. This CDR3 has 15 residues. This CDR3 is CASSRRTATNYGYTF. CDR3 nucleotides: TGTGCCAGCAGTAGGAGGACAGCTACTAACTATGGCTACACCTTC.

This clonotype turned up a few times. The chain is built from TRBV24-1 and TRBJ2-7; no firm D call. Germline CDR1 reads KGHDR; CDR2 reads SFDVKD. The CDR3 has 12 amino acids. V was clipped by 2 bases and J by 6 bases, with 7 bases between them. Here the CDR3 reads CATSDSFREQYF. DNA for the CDR3: TGTGCCACCAGTGATTCGTTCCGCGAGCAGTACTTC.

This clonotype came up a few times. V is TRBV20-1 and J is TRBJ1-2, with 7 bases lining up with TRBD1. The CDR3 has 11 residues. The trim removed 7 bases at V and 7 bases at J, leaving 6 bases unmatched. CDR1 DFQATT and CDR2 SNEGSKA come from the germline V gene (reference sequence). CDR3 in DNA: TGCAGTGTTGTACAGGGGATTGGCTACACCTTC. Protein product: CSVVQGIGYTF.

CDR3 amino acids: CSAQRPGGISYEQYF. In DNA form, the CDR3 reads TGCAGTGCTCAAAGACCAGGGGGCATTTCTTACGAGCAGTACTTC. The V gene is TRBV20-1, the J gene TRBJ2-7; 8 positions match TRBD1. Trimming cost V 5 bases and J 4 bases; bases outside gene matches: 13. Germline V gene sequence: CDR1 DFQATT, CDR2 SNEGSKA (reference sequence). The CDR3 contains 15 residues.

This clonotype has at least ten counts. The junction does not match germline at one end; this may be a read error. The chain employs TRBV19 and TRBJ2-1; D is perhaps TRBD1 (6 bases). This CDR3 comprises 13 residues. The germline V gene has CDR1 LNHDA and CDR2 SQIVND (reference sequence). CDR3 sequence reads: CGSGDVSYNEQFF. The CDR3 nucleotides read TGCGGCTCAGGGGACGTCTCCTACAATGAGCAGTTCTTC.

At least ten counts were recorded for this clonotype. V usage is TRBV7-9 and J usage is TRBJ2-7; D is possibly TRBD1 or TRBD2 (7 bases each). Trimming took off 0 bases at V and 2 bases at J, with 11 bases between the two ends. This CDR3 spans 15 amino acids. Germline loops: CDR1 SEHNR, CDR2 FQNEAQ (reference sequence). The CDR3 reads CASSLAAGTAYEQYF. Written as DNA, the CDR3 is TGTGCCAGCAGCTTAGCAGCGGGGACAGCCTACGAGCAGTACTTC.

This clonotype was observed many times. J is TRBJ2-4 and V is TRBV12-3 or TRBV12-4; the D is unclear. There are 10 residues in the CDR3. The V gene lost 2 bases and the J gene lost 7 bases, with 0 bases spanning the gap. The CDR3 DNA reads TGTGCCAGCAGTTTAAACATTCAGTACTTC. It encodes CASSLNIQYF.

This clonotype came up a few times. A much larger clone differs from this one at a single base, so this may be a read error. This sequence joins TRBV6-1 and TRBJ2-1, with D perhaps TRBD2 (6 bases). Germline V gene sequence: CDR1 MNHNS, CDR2 SASEGT. V shed 1 base and J shed 12 bases, with 13 bases lying between them. The CDR3 extends over 13 amino acids. The CDR3: CASSEDGSRRQFF. The CDR3 coding sequence is TGTGCCAGCAGTGAAGACGGGAGCCGCCGGCAGTTCTTC.

The chain combines TRBV20-1 with TRBJ2-7; D might be TRBD1 (6 bases). The CDR3 sequence is 13 residues long. The V gene's germline CDR1 is DFQATT and CDR2 SNEGSKA (reference sequence). V lost 6 bases and J 0 bases, leaving 12 bases between the germline ends. CDR3 amino acids: CSAKTGTSYEQYF. DNA for the CDR3: TGCAGTGCGAAAACAGGGACCTCCTACGAGCAGTACTTC.

This clonotype was seen at least ten times. The chain has TRBV27 and TRBJ1-2, with 10 bases that match TRBD1. This CDR3 is 17 amino acids long. CDR1 and CDR2 from the germline V gene are MNHEY and SMNVEV (reference sequence). V dropped 2 bases and J dropped 1; count of bases not matched to a gene: 7. The CDR3 DNA reads as TGTGCCAGCAGTTTAGGGTGGGGACAGGGGCATAACTATGGCTACACCTTC. This codes for CASSLGWGQGHNYGYTF.

This clonotype was observed many times. This chain joins TRBV5-1 and TRBJ2-1; D is unclear. Trimming removed 4 bases from V and 9 bases from J, with 11 bases in between. CDR3 size: 12 residues. Germline V gives CDR1 SGHRS, CDR2 YFSETQ. The CDR3 here is CASSQAYGEQFF. DNA of the CDR3: TGCGCCAGCAGCCAGGCGTATGGTGAGCAGTTCTTC.

The chain recombines TRBV7-2 with TRBJ1-2; D is uncertain. There are 12 residues in the CDR3. The V end was cut by 1 base, the J end by 8 bases, with 8 bases between. Germline loops: CDR1 SGHTA, CDR2 FQGNSA. CDR3 DNA: TGTGCCAGCAGCTTAGGGACCCGGGGCTACACCTTC. This codes for CASSLGTRGYTF. The whole variable domain, filled in from reference TRBV7-2 and TRBJ1-2, reads GAGVSQSPSNKVTEKGKDVELRCDPISGHTALYWYRQSLGQGLEFLIYFQGNSAPDKSGLPSDRFSAERTGGSVSTLTIQRTQQEDSAVYLCASSLGTRGYTFGSGTRLTVV.

About this clonotype: A read error may produce the germline difference seen at one junction end. The chain employs TRBV6-5 and TRBJ2-7, with D tentatively TRBD1 (7 bases). Germline CDR1 reads MNHEY; CDR2 reads SVGAGI. The CDR3 has 17 amino acids. The CDR3 bases are TGTGCCGGCAGTCACTCGAATAACGCGGGACAGCTGTACGAGCAGTACTTC. It specifies CAGSHSNNAGQLYEQYF.

The genes are TRBV6-2 or TRBV6-3 and TRBJ1-5; D ambiguous. Trimming removed 6 bases at V and 0 bases at J, with 6 bases between. The CDR3 totals 13 residues. Germline lookup yields CDR1 MNHEY and CDR2 SVGEGT. The CDR3 here is CASRDASNQPQHF. Here the CDR3 DNA reads TGTGCCAGCAGAGACGCTAGCAATCAGCCCCAGCATTTT.

Concerning this clonotype itself: Sequence at one end of the junction differs from germline and may be a read error. The chain uses TRBV7-3 and TRBJ2-2; TRBD2 matches at 10 bases. Germline V CDR1 and CDR2: SGHTA, FQGTGA. The CDR3 length is 17 residues. The CDR3 spells CASSFPSGGTNTGELFF. The CDR3 region has the DNA TGTGCCAGCAGCTTTCCTAGCGGGGGCACGAACACCGGGGAGCTGTTTTTC.

By share, this clonotype ranks as medium-sized. The rearrangement links TRBV7-9 to TRBJ1-6; D remains unclear. Germline V gene lookup returns CDR1 SEHNR and CDR2 FQNEAQ (reference sequence). CDR3 length equals 13 residues. Deletions cut 5 bases from V and 10 bases from J, with 12 bases between. The CDR3 nucleotides are TGTGCCAGCAGCCCTCACCTCGAATCACCCCTCCACTTT. Residues: CASSPHLESPLHF.

In its sample, this clonotype was seen a few times. CDR3 residues: CASSDSGTSYEQYF. DNA for the CDR3: TGTGCCAGCAGTGACAGCGGGACCTCCTACGAGCAGTACTTC. The V and J genes are TRBV2 and TRBJ2-7, with 7 bases lining up with TRBD2. The ends lost 3 bases at V and 0 bases at J; junction bases unmatched: 2. The germline V gene has CDR1 SNHLY and CDR2 FYNNEI. This CDR3 spans 14 amino acids.

In its sample, this clonotype was seen a few times. The chain recombines TRBV9 with TRBJ2-7, with 10 bases matching TRBD1. The CDR3 has 15 amino acids. CDR1 and CDR2 (germline): SGDLS, YYNGEE. The J segment lost 0 bases and the V segment lost 0 bases, leaving 0 bases of the junction unmatched. The chain's CDR3 is CASSVGDRGSYEQYF. CDR3 DNA sequence: TGTGCCAGCAGCGTAGGGGACAGGGGCTCCTACGAGCAGTACTTC.

About this clonotype itself: A much larger clone lies one base from this, so it may be a read error. This chain's CDR3 is CASSQGLYGGYEQFF. The CDR3 DNA reads as TGTGCCAGCAGCCAAGGATTATACGGGGGGTACGAGCAGTTCTTC. The V call is TRBV3-1, the J call TRBJ2-1; 7 nucleotides align to TRBD2. The CDR3 sequence is 15 residues long. J gave up 10 bases and V 1 base, and 10 bases lay outside the gene matches. Germline lookup yields CDR1 LGHDT and CDR2 YNNKEL (reference sequence).

This chain uses TRBV7-2 with TRBJ2-7, with TRBD2 identical over 7 bases. CDR1 and CDR2 from the germline V gene are SGHTA and FQGNSA. The CDR3 sequence is 14 residues long. V shed 5 bases and J 1 base; nucleotides not matched to a gene: 5. This chain's CDR3 is CASSASGDSYEQYF. CDR3 nucleotide sequence: TGTGCCAGCAGCGCTAGCGGTGATTCCTACGAGCAGTACTTC.

This chain connects TRBV7-2 to TRBJ2-2, with D uncertain. CDR1 is SGHTA and CDR2 is FQGNSA in the germline V gene. The germline V and J ends were trimmed by 2 bases and 5 bases, with 9 bases remaining between them. The CDR3 has 14 amino acids. This CDR3 reads CASSLIRSTGELFF. The CDR3 region has the DNA TGTGCCAGCAGCTTAATAAGATCTACCGGGGAGCTGTTTTTT.

The chain couples TRBV20-1 to TRBJ1-4, with 7 bases identical to TRBD1. The CDR3 is 15 residues long. Trimming at V came to 2 bases and at J to 2 bases, leaving 5 bases not matched to a gene. The germline CDR1 and CDR2 sequences are DFQATT and SNEGSKA (reference sequence). CDR3 loop: CSARQGGLTNEKLFF. CDR3 DNA sequence: TGCAGTGCTAGACAGGGGGGGCTTACTAATGAAAAACTGTTTTTT.

This clonotype was counted only a few times. The chain couples TRBV20-1 to TRBJ2-1; 11 bases are a match to TRBD2. CDR3 size: 14 residues. Germline trimming cut 5 bases from V and 4 bases from J; bases unmatched to any gene: 4. Germline V gene lookup returns CDR1 DFQATT and CDR2 SNEGSKA (reference sequence). The CDR3 DNA reads as TGCAGTGCTGAGCGACTAGCGGGGTACAATGAGCAGTTCTTC. Its protein is CSAERLAGYNEQFF.

CDR3: CASSSTGFSNYGYTF. In DNA, the CDR3 is TGTGCCAGTAGTTCTACAGGGTTTTCTAACTATGGCTACACCTTC. The rearrangement joins TRBV19 to TRBJ1-2; a weak D match, TRBD1 (6 bases). The V gene's germline CDR1 is LNHDA and CDR2 SQIVND (reference sequence). There are 15 residues in the CDR3. V was pared by 5 bases and J by 0 bases, with 13 bases between.

About this clonotype itself: A clone one base away is much larger, so this may be a read error. This chain uses TRBV28 with TRBJ2-1; TRBD2 matches 8 bases. Trimming took 5 bases from V and 2 from J; bases not matched to a gene: 8. The CDR3 has 16 amino acids. The germline gives CDR1 MDHEN, CDR2 SYDVKM. This CDR3 is CASSTGISGAYNEQFF. The CDR3 region has the DNA TGTGCCAGCAGTACCGGGATTAGCGGGGCCTACAATGAGCAGTTCTTC.

Many counts were recorded for this clonotype. The J gene is TRBJ2-7, the V gene TRBV7-6, with D maybe TRBD1 (6 bases). V shed 4 bases and J shed 2 bases, with 12 bases lying between them. CDR3 length: 14 residues. In germline, CDR1 is SGHVS, CDR2 FNYEAQ. CDR3 region: CASSSRGRPYEQYF. The CDR3 DNA reads as TGTGCCAGCAGCTCCAGGGGAAGGCCCTACGAGCAGTACTTC.